A selection of T cell receptor beta chains follows, all from one sample in a study of T cell responses to AZD1222 COVID-19 vaccine. TCRdb keeps only in-frame clones here, not all; method: immunoSEQ multiplex PCR. This sample has about 120,000 clones, with 80% to 90% found just once. The input for sequencing was peripheral blood, taken on day 0 of AZD1222 vaccination. These receptors all come from an adult in good health. CDR3s include the opening cysteine and the closing phenylalanine or tryptophan. Fields, in order: D gene, J gene, clone size, V gene, CDR3 DNA, CDR3 protein. D genes are given only for firm matches. Only part of the rows carry a size: once, few, many, or a class if the clone is expanded.

D gene: TRBD2
J gene: TRBJ2-3
clone size: NA
V gene: TRBV5-1
CDR3 DNA: TGCGCCAGCAGTTCGGGACTAGCGGGGGTAGGCGCAGATACGCAGTATTTT
CDR3 protein: CASSSGLAGVGADTQYF

D gene: NA
J gene: TRBJ2-5
clone size: NA
V gene: TRBV6-5
CDR3 DNA: TGTGCCAGCAGGCAGGAGGGGGGGACCCAGTACTTC
CDR3 protein: CASRQEGGTQYF

D gene: NA
J gene: TRBJ1-3
clone size: NA
V gene: TRBV7-8
CDR3 DNA: TGTGCCAGCAGCTTATCAAGAGCCGGAAACACCATATATTTT
CDR3 protein: CASSLSRAGNTIYF

D gene: NA
J gene: TRBJ2-7
clone size: NA
V gene: TRBV15
CDR3 DNA: TGTGCCACCAGCAGAGAAATGAGGGTAGAGCAGTACTTC
CDR3 protein: CATSREMRVEQYF

D gene: TRBD1
J gene: TRBJ1-2
clone size: few
V gene: TRBV2
CDR3 DNA: TGTGCCAGCCGGGACAGGGGAATAAGTGGCTACACCTTC
CDR3 protein: CASRDRGISGYTF

D gene: NA
J gene: TRBJ1-6
clone size: NA
V gene: TRBV5-1
CDR3 DNA: TGCGCCAGCAGAACCGGACCCGGCTCCTATAATTCACCCCTCCACTTT
CDR3 protein: CASRTGPGSYNSPLHF

D gene: NA
J gene: TRBJ2-6
clone size: NA
V gene: TRBV5-1
CDR3 DNA: TGCGCCAGCAGCGTGACAGTGAGGGCTGGGGCCAACGTCCTGACTTTC
CDR3 protein: CASSVTVRAGANVLTF

D gene: NA
J gene: TRBJ1-5
clone size: once
V gene: TRBV7-2
CDR3 DNA: TGTGCCAGCAGCTTAGTGGCAGGTTATCAGCCCCAGCATTTT
CDR3 protein: CASSLVAGYQPQHF

D gene: NA
J gene: TRBJ1-2
clone size: NA
V gene: TRBV15
CDR3 DNA: TGTGCCACCAGCAGCCATATGCAGGACTATGGCTACACCTTC
CDR3 protein: CATSSHMQDYGYTF

D gene: NA
J gene: TRBJ2-1
clone size: NA
V gene: TRBV5-5
CDR3 DNA: TGTGCCACTGGCCCCGGCAGGTCCTACAATGAGCAGTTCTTC
CDR3 protein: CATGPGRSYNEQFF

D gene: NA
J gene: TRBJ2-1
clone size: NA
V gene: TRBV28
CDR3 DNA: TGTGCCAGCAGTTTAAGGTATAGCGGTTACTACAATGAGCAGTTCTTC
CDR3 protein: CASSLRYSGYYNEQFF

D gene: NA
J gene: TRBJ1-5
clone size: NA
V gene: TRBV2
CDR3 DNA: TGTGCCAGCAGTTCGACAGACAAGGGTGGTGACGCCAATCAGCCCCAGCATTTT
CDR3 protein: CASSSTDKGGDANQPQHF

D gene: TRBD1
J gene: TRBJ1-1
clone size: NA
V gene: TRBV18
CDR3 DNA: TGTGCCAGCTCACGCACACAGGGGGAGGGCACTGAAGCTTTCTTT
CDR3 protein: CASSRTQGEGTEAFF

D gene: NA
J gene: TRBJ2-7
clone size: NA
V gene: TRBV2
CDR3 DNA: TGTGCCAGCAGGGACCGTGGGGAGCAGTACTTC
CDR3 protein: CASRDRGEQYF

D gene: NA
J gene: TRBJ2-2
clone size: NA
V gene: TRBV5-1
CDR3 DNA: TGCGCCAGCAGCCCTTGGGGATTTTCCGCCGGGGAGCTGTTTTTT
CDR3 protein: CASSPWGFSAGELFF

D gene: TRBD1
J gene: TRBJ1-2
clone size: NA
V gene: TRBV12-3/TRBV12-4
CDR3 DNA: TGTGCCAGCAGTACCTACAGGGGCGGCTACACCTTC
CDR3 protein: CASSTYRGGYTF

D gene: NA
J gene: TRBJ1-4
clone size: NA
V gene: TRBV5-1
CDR3 DNA: TGCGCCAGCAGCTTGGTGGCCGGGAGTGAAAAACTGTTTTTT
CDR3 protein: CASSLVAGSEKLFF

D gene: TRBD1
J gene: TRBJ2-7
clone size: NA
V gene: TRBV6-1
CDR3 DNA: TGTGCCAGCAGTGACCCGGGACAGGGGTACGAGCAGTACTTC
CDR3 protein: CASSDPGQGYEQYF

D gene: TRBD2
J gene: TRBJ2-1
clone size: NA
V gene: TRBV18
CDR3 DNA: TGTGCCAGCTCACCACCAGCGGGAAAGGTTGAGCAGTTCTTC
CDR3 protein: CASSPPAGKVEQFF

D gene: TRBD2
J gene: TRBJ2-5
clone size: NA
V gene: TRBV9
CDR3 DNA: TGTGCCAGCAGCGTAGATGGAGCGGGAGGGCCTTCAGAGACCCAGTACTTC
CDR3 protein: CASSVDGAGGPSETQYF

D gene: NA
J gene: TRBJ1-3
clone size: NA
V gene: TRBV11-1
CDR3 DNA: TGTGCCAGCGGGGGGCCGGACGGAGCCTCTGGAAACACCATATATTTT
CDR3 protein: CASGGPDGASGNTIYF

D gene: NA
J gene: TRBJ1-1
clone size: NA
V gene: TRBV6-5
CDR3 DNA: TGTGCCAGCAGTTACCGGGGACGGAAGAACACTGAAGCTTTCTTT
CDR3 protein: CASSYRGRKNTEAFF